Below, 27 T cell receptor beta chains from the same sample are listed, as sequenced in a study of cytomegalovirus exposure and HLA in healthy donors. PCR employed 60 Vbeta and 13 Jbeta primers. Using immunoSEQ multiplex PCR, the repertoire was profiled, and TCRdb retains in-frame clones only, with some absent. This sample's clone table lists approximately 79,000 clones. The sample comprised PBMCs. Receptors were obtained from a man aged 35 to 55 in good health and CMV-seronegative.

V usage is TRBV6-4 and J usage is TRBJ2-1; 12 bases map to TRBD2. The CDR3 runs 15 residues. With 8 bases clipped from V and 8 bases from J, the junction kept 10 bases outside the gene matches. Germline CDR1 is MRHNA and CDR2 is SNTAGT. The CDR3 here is CASGREASGRDEQFF. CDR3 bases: TGTGCCAGCGGGAGAGAGGCTAGCGGGAGGGATGAGCAGTTCTTC.

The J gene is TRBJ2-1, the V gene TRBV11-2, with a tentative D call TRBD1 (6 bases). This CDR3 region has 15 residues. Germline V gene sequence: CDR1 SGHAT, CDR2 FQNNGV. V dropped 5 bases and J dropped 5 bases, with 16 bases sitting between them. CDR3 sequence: CASSTGQWGHNEQFF. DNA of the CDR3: TGTGCCAGCAGCACCGGACAGTGGGGACACAATGAGCAGTTCTTC. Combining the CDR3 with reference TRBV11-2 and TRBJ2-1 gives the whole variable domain EAGVAQSPRYKIIEKRQSVAFWCNPISGHATLYWYQQILGQGPKLLIQFQNNGVVDDSQLPKDRFSAERLKGVDSTLKIQPAKLEDSAVYLCASSTGQWGHNEQFFGPGTRLTVL.

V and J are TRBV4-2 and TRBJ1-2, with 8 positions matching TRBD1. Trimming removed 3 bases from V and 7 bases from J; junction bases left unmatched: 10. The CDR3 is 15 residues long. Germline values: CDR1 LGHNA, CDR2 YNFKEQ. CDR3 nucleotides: TGTGCCAGCAGCCAGACAGACAGGGGAAGGTCTGGCTACACCTTC. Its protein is CASSQTDRGRSGYTF.

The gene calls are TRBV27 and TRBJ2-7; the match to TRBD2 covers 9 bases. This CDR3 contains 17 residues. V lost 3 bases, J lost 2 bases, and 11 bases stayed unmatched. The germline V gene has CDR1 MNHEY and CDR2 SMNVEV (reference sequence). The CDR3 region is CASSLALEGLATYEQYF. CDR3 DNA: TGTGCCAGCAGTTTGGCTCTGGAGGGACTAGCTACCTACGAGCAGTACTTC.

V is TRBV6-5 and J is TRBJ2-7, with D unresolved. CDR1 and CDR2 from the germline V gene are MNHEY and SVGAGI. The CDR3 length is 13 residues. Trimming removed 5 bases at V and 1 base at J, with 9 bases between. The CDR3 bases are TGTGCCAGCAGTCGAGCCAAATCCTACGAGCAGTACTTC. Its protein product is CASSRAKSYEQYF.

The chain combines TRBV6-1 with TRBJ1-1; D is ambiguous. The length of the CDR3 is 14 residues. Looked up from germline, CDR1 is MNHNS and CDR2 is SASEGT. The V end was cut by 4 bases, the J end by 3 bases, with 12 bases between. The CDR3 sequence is CASSATVLDTEAFF. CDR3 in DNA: TGTGCCAGCAGTGCTACAGTGTTGGACACTGAAGCTTTCTTT.

In DNA form, the CDR3 reads TGTGCCAGCAGTTTATCGGGAGTCGAGCAGTACTTC. Amino acids: CASSLSGVEQYF. The chain carries TRBV27 and TRBJ2-7; D may be TRBD2 (5 bases). The germline gives CDR1 MNHEY, CDR2 SMNVEV (reference sequence). V was trimmed by 0 bases and J by 6 bases, leaving 6 bases between them. CDR3 size: 12 residues.

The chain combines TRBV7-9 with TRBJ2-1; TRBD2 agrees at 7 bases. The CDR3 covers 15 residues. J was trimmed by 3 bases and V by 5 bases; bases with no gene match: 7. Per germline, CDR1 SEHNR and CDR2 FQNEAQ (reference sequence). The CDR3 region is CASSPFGGFYNEQFF. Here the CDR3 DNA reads TGTGCCAGCAGCCCCTTCGGGGGGTTCTACAATGAGCAGTTCTTC.

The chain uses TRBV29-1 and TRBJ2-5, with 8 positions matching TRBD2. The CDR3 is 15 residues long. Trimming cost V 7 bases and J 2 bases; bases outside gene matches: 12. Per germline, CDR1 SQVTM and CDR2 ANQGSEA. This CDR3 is CSASRSSGRQETQYF. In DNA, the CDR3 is TGCAGCGCCTCACGGTCTAGCGGGCGACAAGAGACCCAGTACTTC.

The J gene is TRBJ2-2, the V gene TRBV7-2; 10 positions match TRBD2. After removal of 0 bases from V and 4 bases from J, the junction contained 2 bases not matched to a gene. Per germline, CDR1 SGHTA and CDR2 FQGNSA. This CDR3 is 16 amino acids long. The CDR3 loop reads CASSLAPSGSTGELFF. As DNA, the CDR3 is TGTGCCAGCAGCTTAGCTCCTAGCGGGAGCACCGGGGAGCTGTTTTTT.

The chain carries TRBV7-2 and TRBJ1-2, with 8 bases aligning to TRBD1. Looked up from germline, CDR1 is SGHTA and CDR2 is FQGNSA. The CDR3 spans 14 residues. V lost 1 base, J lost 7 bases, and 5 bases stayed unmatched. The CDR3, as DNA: TGTGCCAGCAGCTTAGGTACAGGGGGTGGTGGCTACACCTTC. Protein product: CASSLGTGGGGYTF.

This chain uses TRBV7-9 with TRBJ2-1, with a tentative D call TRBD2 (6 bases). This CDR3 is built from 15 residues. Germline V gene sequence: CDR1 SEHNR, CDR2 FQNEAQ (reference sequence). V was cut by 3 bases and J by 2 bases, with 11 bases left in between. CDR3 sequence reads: CASSLVLAAYNEQFF. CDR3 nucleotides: TGTGCCAGCAGCTTGGTATTAGCGGCCTACAATGAGCAGTTCTTC.

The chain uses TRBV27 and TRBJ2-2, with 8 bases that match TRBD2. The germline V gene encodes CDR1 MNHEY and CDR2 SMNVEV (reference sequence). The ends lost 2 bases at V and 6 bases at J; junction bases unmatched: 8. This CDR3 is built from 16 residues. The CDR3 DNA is TGTGCCAGCAGTTTAGAACGGGGGGGCCTAGCCGGGGAGCTGTTTTTT. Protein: CASSLERGGLAGELFF.

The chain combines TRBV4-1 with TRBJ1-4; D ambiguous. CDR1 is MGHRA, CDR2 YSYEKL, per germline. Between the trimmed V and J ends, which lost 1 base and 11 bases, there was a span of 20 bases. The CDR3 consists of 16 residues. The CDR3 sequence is CASSQGIAGKTKKLFF. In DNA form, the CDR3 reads TGCGCCAGCAGCCAAGGGATCGCAGGCAAAACGAAGAAACTGTTTTTT.

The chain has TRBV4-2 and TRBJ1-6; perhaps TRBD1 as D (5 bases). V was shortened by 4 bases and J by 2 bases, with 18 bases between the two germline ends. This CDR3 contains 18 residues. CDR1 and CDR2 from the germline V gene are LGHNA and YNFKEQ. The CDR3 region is CASSPWGSGVTYNSPLHF. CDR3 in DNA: TGTGCCAGCAGCCCCTGGGGCTCTGGCGTTACCTATAATTCACCCCTCCACTTT.

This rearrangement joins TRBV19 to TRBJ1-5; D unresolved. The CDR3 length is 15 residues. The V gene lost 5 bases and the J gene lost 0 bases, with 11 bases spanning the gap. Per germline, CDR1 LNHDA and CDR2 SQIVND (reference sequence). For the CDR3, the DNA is TGTGCCAGTAGTCTTAGACGGGATAGCAATCAGCCCCAGCATTTT. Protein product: CASSLRRDSNQPQHF.

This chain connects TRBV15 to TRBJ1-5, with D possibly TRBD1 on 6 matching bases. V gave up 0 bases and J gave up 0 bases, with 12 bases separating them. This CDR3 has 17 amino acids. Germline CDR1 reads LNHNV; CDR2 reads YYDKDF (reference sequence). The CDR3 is CATSREQDRYSNQPQHF. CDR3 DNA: TGTGCCACCAGCAGAGAACAGGACAGATATAGCAATCAGCCCCAGCATTTT. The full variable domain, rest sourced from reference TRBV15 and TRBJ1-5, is DAMVIQNPRYQVTQFGKPVTLSCSQTLNHNVMYWYQQKSSQAPKLLFHYYDKDFNNEADTPDNFQSRRPNTSFCFLDIRSPGLGDTAMYLCATSREQDRYSNQPQHFGDGTRLSIL.

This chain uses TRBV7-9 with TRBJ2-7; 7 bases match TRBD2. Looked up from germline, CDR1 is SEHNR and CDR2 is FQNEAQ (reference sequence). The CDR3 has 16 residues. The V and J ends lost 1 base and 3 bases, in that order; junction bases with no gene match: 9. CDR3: CASSLGSSGLNYEQYF. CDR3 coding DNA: TGTGCCAGCAGCTTAGGCTCTAGCGGACTGAACTACGAGCAGTACTTC.

CDR3 region: CASSILAGSSYNEQFF. The CDR3 DNA sequence: TGTGCCAGCAGTATCCTAGCGGGGAGCTCCTACAATGAGCAGTTCTTC. This sequence joins TRBV27 and TRBJ2-1; 9 bases are shared with TRBD2. The CDR3 extends over 16 amino acids. Germline V gene lookup returns CDR1 MNHEY and CDR2 SMNVEV (reference sequence). V was clipped by 5 bases and J by 0 bases; unmatched bases: 5.

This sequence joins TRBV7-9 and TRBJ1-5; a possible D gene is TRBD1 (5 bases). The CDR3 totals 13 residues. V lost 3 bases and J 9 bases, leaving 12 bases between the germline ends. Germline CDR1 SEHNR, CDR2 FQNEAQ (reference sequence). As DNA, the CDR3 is TGTGCCAGCAGCTTGCGGGGCCAGGGGCCCCAGCATTTT. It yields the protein CASSLRGQGPQHF.

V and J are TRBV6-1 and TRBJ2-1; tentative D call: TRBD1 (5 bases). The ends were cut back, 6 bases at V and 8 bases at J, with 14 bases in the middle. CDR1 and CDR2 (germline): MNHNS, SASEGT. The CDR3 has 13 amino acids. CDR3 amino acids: CASRFQGYHEQFF. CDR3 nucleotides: TGTGCCAGCAGATTCCAGGGTTATCATGAGCAGTTCTTC.

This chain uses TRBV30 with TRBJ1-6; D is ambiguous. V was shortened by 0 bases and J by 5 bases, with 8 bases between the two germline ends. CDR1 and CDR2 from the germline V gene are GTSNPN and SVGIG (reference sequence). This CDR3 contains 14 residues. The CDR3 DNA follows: TGTGCCTGGAGTGTCGGGGTGAATAATTCACCCCTCCACTTT. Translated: CAWSVGVNNSPLHF.

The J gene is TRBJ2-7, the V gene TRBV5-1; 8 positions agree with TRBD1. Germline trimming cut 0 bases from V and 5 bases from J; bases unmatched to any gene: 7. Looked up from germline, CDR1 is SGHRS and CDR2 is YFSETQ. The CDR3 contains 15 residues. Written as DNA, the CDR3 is TGCGCCAGCAGCTTGGACAGGGGGAGAAACGACGAGCAGTACTTC. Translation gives CASSLDRGRNDEQYF. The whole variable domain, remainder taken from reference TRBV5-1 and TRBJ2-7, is KAGVTQTPRYLIKTRGQQVTLSCSPISGHRSVSWYQQTPGQGLQFLFEYFSETQRNKGNFPGRFSGRQFSNSRSEMNVSTLELGDSALYLCASSLDRGRNDEQYFGPGTRLTVT.

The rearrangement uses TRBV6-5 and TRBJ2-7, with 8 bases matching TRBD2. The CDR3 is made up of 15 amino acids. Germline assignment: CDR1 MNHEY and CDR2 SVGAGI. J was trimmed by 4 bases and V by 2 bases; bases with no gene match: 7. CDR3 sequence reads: CASSYPLAGGYEQYF. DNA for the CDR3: TGTGCCAGCAGTTACCCTCTTGCGGGAGGTTACGAGCAGTACTTC.

The CDR3 region is CASSRGGRQETQYF. The CDR3 DNA reads as TGTGCCAGCAGCAGGGGGGGCCGGCAAGAGACCCAGTACTTC. The V gene is TRBV7-8, the J gene TRBJ2-5; D may be TRBD2 (7 bases). The V end was cut by 5 bases, the J end by 2 bases, with 12 bases between. This CDR3 comprises 14 residues. Germline-derived CDR1 and CDR2 are SGHVS and FQNEAQ.

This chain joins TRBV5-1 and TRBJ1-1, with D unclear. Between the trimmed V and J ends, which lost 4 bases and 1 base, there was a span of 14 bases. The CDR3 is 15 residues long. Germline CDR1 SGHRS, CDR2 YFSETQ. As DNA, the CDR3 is TGCGCCAGCAGCACGGATGGAGGCGGGAACACTGAAGCTTTCTTT. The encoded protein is CASSTDGGGNTEAFF.

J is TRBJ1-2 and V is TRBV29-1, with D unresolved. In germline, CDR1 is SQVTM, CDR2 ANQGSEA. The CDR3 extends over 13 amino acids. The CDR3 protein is CRAALDLNYGYTF. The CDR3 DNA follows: TGCAGAGCTGCGCTAGACTTGAACTATGGCTACACCTTC.